This passage covers 11 T cell receptor beta chains from one sample sequenced in a study of T-cell memory formation after mild COVID-19. From the 5' RACE reads, TCRdb called clonotypes with MiXCR, one entry per CDR3 protein. The table records roughly 150,000 distinct CDR3 sequences, about 15% of them present only once. What was sequenced was PBMCs or a T cell subset sorted from them (not recorded which). These receptors were collected from an adult woman who had mild COVID-19 (a few samples of this study predate the infection). Cell type and time point are not known.

This chain links TRBV5-1 with TRBJ1-1; TRBD1 aligns across 7 bases. This CDR3 contains 13 residues. Germline trimming cut 4 bases from V and 7 bases from J; bases unmatched to any gene: 7. Germline CDR1 is SGHRS and CDR2 is YFSETQ. CDR3 in amino acids: CASSPRGELEAFF. The CDR3 DNA follows: TGCGCCAGCAGCCCCAGGGGGGAACTTGAAGCTTTCTTT.

The V and J genes are TRBV2 and TRBJ2-3, with 8 bases that match TRBD1. This CDR3 has 15 residues. The V gene's germline CDR1 is SNHLY and CDR2 FYNNEI. Trimming cost V 4 bases and J 1 base; bases outside gene matches: 4. The CDR3 DNA sequence: TGTGCCAGCAGTGCACCGACAGGGGGCACAGATACGCAGTATTTT. Its translation: CASSAPTGGTDTQYF.

This clonotype turned up a few times. The rearrangement uses TRBV6-5 and TRBJ1-2; D remains unclear. The V end lost 8 bases, the J end lost 7 bases, and 11 bases lay between the germline ends. The length of the CDR3 is 11 residues. Germline CDR1 reads MNHEY; CDR2 reads SVGAGI. The CDR3 is CASADDLGYTF. The CDR3 DNA reads as TGTGCCAGCGCTGACGACCTTGGCTACACCTTC.

The chain couples TRBV10-3 to TRBJ2-5; 9 bases align to TRBD2. This CDR3 spans 14 amino acids. Germline CDR1 reads ENHRY; CDR2 reads SYGVKD. V shed 9 bases and J 1 base; nucleotides not matched to a gene: 6. CDR3 in DNA: TGTGCCATGGATAGCGGGGGCTTCCAAGAGACCCAGTACTTC. It codes for CAMDSGGFQETQYF.

The chain combines TRBV10-3 with TRBJ2-2; tentatively, D is TRBD2 (5 bases). The CDR3 loop spans 18 amino acids. CDR1 and CDR2 from the germline V gene are ENHRY and SYGVKD. The ends were cut back, 4 bases at V and 1 base at J, with 19 bases in the middle. In nucleotides, the CDR3 is TGTGCCATCAGTGCCGCAACTACCGCTGCGGGGAACACCGGGGAGCTGTTTTTT. Translation: CAISAATTAAGNTGELFF.

On this clonotype itself: One end of the junction does not line up with germline, which may come from a read error. The chain has TRBV7-7 and TRBJ2-3, with 12 bases that match TRBD2. CDR1 is SSHAT, CDR2 FNYEAQ, per germline (reference sequence). The CDR3 runs 16 residues. CDR3 sequence (DNA): TGTGCTAGCAGCCCGACTAGCGGGAGAAGGACAGATACGCAGTATTTT. Protein sequence: CASSPTSGRRTDTQYF. The whole variable domain, filled in from reference TRBV7-7 and TRBJ2-3, reads GAGVSQSPRYKVTKRGQDVTLRCDPISSHATLYWYQQALGQGPEFLTYFNYEAQPDKSGLPSDRFSAERPEGSISTLTIQRTEQRDSAMYRCASSPTSGRRTDTQYFGPGTRLTVL.

Here the CDR3 DNA reads TGCGCCAGCAGCCCCGACGGGTACGAGCAGTACTTC. Its protein is CASSPDGYEQYF. The V call is TRBV4-1, the J call TRBJ2-7, with D unresolved. This CDR3 is built from 12 residues. Germline-derived CDR1 and CDR2 are MGHRA and YSYEKL. With 4 bases removed from V and 4 bases from J, the gap between germline ends came to 8 bases.

Remarks on this clonotype: At one of its ends the junction is not consistent with the germline gene, which may arise from a read error. This sequence joins TRBV12-3 or TRBV12-4 and TRBJ1-5, with 8 bases fitting TRBD1. CDR3 size: 13 residues. The CDR3 sequence is CASQDRGGQHQHF. CDR3 sequence (DNA): TGTGCCAGCCAAGACAGGGGAGGACAGCACCAGCATTTT.

The gene calls are TRBV3-1 and TRBJ1-1; D unclear. The CDR3 length is 14 residues. CDR1 and CDR2 from the germline V gene are LGHDT and YNNKEL (reference sequence). The germline V and J ends were trimmed by 1 base and 11 bases, with 17 bases remaining between them. The CDR3 region is CASSQATPPWKAFF. CDR3 bases: TGTGCCAGCAGCCAAGCGACCCCTCCGTGGAAGGCTTTCTTT.

This clonotype was found a few times. The chain links TRBV4-1 to TRBJ1-2; 12 bases match TRBD1. The CDR3 totals 16 residues. J lost 4 bases, V lost 3 bases, and 6 bases had no gene match. Germline CDR1 is MGHRA and CDR2 is YSYEKL. DNA for the CDR3: TGCGCCAGCAGCCAGGGTTGGGGACAGGGGGCCTATGGCTACACCTTC. It translates to CASSQGWGQGAYGYTF.

The table lists this clonotype with a few counts. The rearrangement joins TRBV7-9 to TRBJ2-4; D could derive from TRBD1 or TRBD2 (5 bases each). The length of the CDR3 is 12 residues. Trimming cost V 1 base and J 13 bases, with 11 bases left between them. Germline-derived CDR1 and CDR2 are SEHNR and FQNEAQ (reference sequence). The CDR3, as DNA: TGTGCCAGCAGCTTAGGTGAAGGGGACCAGTACTTC. This gives the protein CASSLGEGDQYF.